This TCR beta chain derives from a study of cytotoxic CD8 clonotypes in ibrutinib-treated CLL. Across the whole study: Treatment had run for a median roughly 12 months, range 6 to 36, when response samples were taken.

Comment on this clone: Its specificity is not known.

Generated by immunoSEQ multiplex PCR, the TCRdb table keeps only in-frame clones and is missing some. The sample consists of 330,000 or so clones, 67% of them appearing once. Study outcomes and limitations: Sampling time points were not equivalent between sustained-remission and progressing patients. Public clonotypes were rare and shrank or held steady on treatment.

Sequences were derived from PBMCs, sampled after 36 months of ibrutinib treatment. The clonotype comes from a human donor with chronic lymphocytic leukemia.

The DNA of the CDR3 is TGTGCCAGCAGTGCCGGACAGCTCGGGAGCTATGGCTACACCTTC. Translated, it gives CASSAGQLGSYGYTF. The chain links TRBV6-5 to TRBJ1-2, with D tentatively TRBD1 (6 bases). This CDR3 spans 15 amino acids. Germline-derived CDR1 and CDR2 are MNHEY and SVGAGI. V lost 5 bases to trimming and J lost 4 bases, with 17 bases between them.